Each of the 24 T cell receptor beta chains below was sequenced from the same sample in a study of blood T cells in healthy people across ages. Combining a sample-barcoded 5' primer with a J-beta primer mix, a second PCR ran for about 7 to 11 cycles. TCRdb redid the calling of the 5' RACE reads with MiXCR, one entry per CDR3 protein. Among approximately 800,000 distinct CDR3 sequences listed, about 62% were seen once. Sequencing input: blood. These receptors were collected from a young man in good health.

This clonotype was picked up a small number of times. The genes are TRBV7-2 and TRBJ2-7, with D tentatively TRBD1 (6 bases). Germline CDR1 SGHTA, CDR2 FQGNSA. The V gene lost 3 bases and the J gene lost 6 bases, with 12 bases spanning the gap. The CDR3 is 13 residues long. As DNA, the CDR3 is TGTGCCAGCAGCTTCCAGGGGTTTCGCGAGCAGTACTTC. Translated: CASSFQGFREQYF.

This chain connects TRBV6-4 to TRBJ1-6; TRBD1 aligns across 8 bases. The V gene's germline CDR1 is MRHNA and CDR2 SNTAGT. The CDR3 length is 15 residues. Germline trimming cut 4 bases from V and 8 bases from J; bases unmatched to any gene: 7. This CDR3 reads CASSALGQGYSPLHF. CDR3 in DNA: TGTGCCAGCAGTGCCCTAGGACAGGGATATTCACCCCTCCACTTT.

This clonotype appeared a single time. The V and J genes are TRBV29-1 and TRBJ1-4; 7 positions agree with TRBD1. V dropped 7 bases and J dropped 7; count of bases not matched to a gene: 6. The germline V gene has CDR1 SQVTM and CDR2 ANQGSEA. There are 12 residues in the CDR3. The CDR3 sequence is CSAPGQLEKLFF. The CDR3 DNA reads as TGCAGCGCACCGGGACAGCTTGAAAAACTGTTTTTT.

The chain employs TRBV6-1 and TRBJ2-3, with TRBD2 matching 12 bases. CDR3 length: 18 residues. Germline-derived CDR1 and CDR2 are MNHNS and SASEGT. The V segment lost 7 bases and the J segment 3 bases; nucleotides outside the gene matches: 14. CDR3 in DNA: TGTGCCAGCATCCGCCGGGGGCGACTAGCGGGGGAAACAGATACGCAGTATTTT. This codes for CASIRRGRLAGETDTQYF.

The V call is TRBV5-1, the J call TRBJ2-7; no firm D call. Germline loops: CDR1 SGHRS, CDR2 YFSETQ. CDR3 length equals 13 residues. Deletions cut 0 bases from V and 5 bases from J, with 9 bases between. The DNA for the CDR3 is TGCGCCAGCAGCTTGGTAAGCGATCACGAGCAGTACTTC. Its protein is CASSLVSDHEQYF.

The gene calls are TRBV15 and TRBJ2-7, with 8 bases aligning to TRBD1. The CDR3 is 13 residues long. From germline, CDR1 is LNHNV and CDR2 YYDKDF (reference sequence). J lost 4 bases, V lost 3 bases, and 2 bases had no gene match. Here the CDR3 reads CATSSRQGYEQYF. DNA for the CDR3: TGTGCCACCAGCAGTAGACAGGGGTACGAGCAGTACTTC.

A few counts support this clonotype. CDR3 residues: CASSHREEQYF. The CDR3 DNA follows: TGTGCCAGCAGCCACCGGGAAGAGCAGTACTTC. The rearrangement joins TRBV7-2 to TRBJ2-4; D is perhaps TRBD2 (5 bases). The CDR3 covers 11 residues. With 5 bases removed from V and 13 bases from J, the gap between germline ends came to 12 bases. Germline CDR1 reads SGHTA; CDR2 reads FQGNSA.

The V gene is TRBV3-1, the J gene TRBJ2-5; no clear D. Trimming took 3 bases from V and 1 from J, leaving 9 bases between them. The CDR3 covers 14 residues. CDR1 is LGHDT and CDR2 is YNNKEL in the germline V gene (reference sequence). CDR3: CASSHLRTQETQYF. The CDR3 nucleotides are TGTGCCAGCAGCCATCTGAGAACCCAAGAGACCCAGTACTTC.

The chain employs TRBV3-1 and TRBJ2-3, with D perhaps assigned TRBD1 or TRBD2 (6 bases each). The germline CDR1 and CDR2 sequences are LGHDT and YNNKEL (reference sequence). CDR3 size: 17 residues. Trimming cost V 3 bases and J 5 bases, with 21 bases left between them. This CDR3 is CASSQRNVGGHGDTQYF. The DNA of the CDR3 is TGTGCCAGCAGCCAGAGGAACGTAGGGGGGCATGGAGATACGCAGTATTTT.

This sequence joins TRBV20-1 and TRBJ1-2; no definite D call. The V end was cut by 6 bases, the J end by 4 bases, with 9 bases between. This CDR3 spans 11 amino acids. Looked up from germline, CDR1 is DFQATT and CDR2 is SNEGSKA (reference sequence). The CDR3 DNA reads TGCAGTGCCACCGTCCCCTATGGCTACACCTTC. It encodes CSATVPYGYTF.

CDR3 DNA sequence: TGCAGTCCGGCCGGGACTAGCAATGAGCAGTTCTTC. Translated, it gives CSPAGTSNEQFF. J is TRBJ2-1 and V is TRBV20-1; 8 positions match TRBD2. The junction had 6 bases not matched to a gene; V was cut back by 8 bases and J by 6 bases. The CDR3 spans 12 residues. Germline lookup yields CDR1 DFQATT and CDR2 SNEGSKA (reference sequence).

J is TRBJ1-4 and V is TRBV29-1; TRBD1 is a possible D gene (6 bases). Germline V CDR1 and CDR2: SQVTM, ANQGSEA. This CDR3 has 12 residues. V lost 7 bases and J 6 bases, leaving 12 bases between the germline ends. The CDR3 nucleotides read TGCAGCGGTGGGGACAAGGATGAAAAACTGTTTTTT. Protein product: CSGGDKDEKLFF.

In DNA, the CDR3 is TGTGCCAGCAGTTACTCGATGTATGCGGGGACCCAGTACTTC. Its translation is CASSYSMYAGTQYF. The V call is TRBV6-2 or TRBV6-3, the J call TRBJ2-5; D might be TRBD2 (5 bases). Trimming shortened V by 0 bases and J by 7 bases, and 12 bases separated the two germline ends. The CDR3 is made up of 14 amino acids. Germline lookup yields CDR1 MNHEY and CDR2 SVGEGT.

This clonotype was seen just once. The chain carries TRBV3-1 and TRBJ2-1; the D gene is possibly TRBD2 (6 bases). V lost 0 bases and J lost 7, with 16 bases in between. Germline CDR1 and CDR2: LGHDT and YNNKEL (reference sequence). The CDR3 loop spans 16 amino acids. CDR3 nucleotides: TGTGCCAGCAGCCAAGATCCCGGGACTTTGTCAAATGAGCAGTTCTTC. This codes for CASSQDPGTLSNEQFF.

The J gene is TRBJ2-1, the V gene TRBV28; 8 bases match TRBD2. Trimming took 7 bases from V and 0 from J; bases not matched to a gene: 11. This CDR3 contains 17 residues. From germline, CDR1 is MDHEN and CDR2 SYDVKM. CDR3 amino acids: CASTPPGGVNSYNEQFF. The CDR3 nucleotides are TGTGCCAGCACTCCTCCGGGAGGGGTAAACTCCTACAATGAGCAGTTCTTC.

The gene calls are TRBV3-1 and TRBJ2-6; possibly TRBD2 for D (6 bases). CDR3 size: 16 residues. CDR1 LGHDT and CDR2 YNNKEL come from the germline V gene (reference sequence). V gave up 4 bases and J gave up 1 base, with 11 bases separating them. The CDR3 coding sequence is TGTGCCAGCAGCCGTCGCAGCGGGTCTGGGGCCAACGTCCTGACTTTC. The encoded protein is CASSRRSGSGANVLTF.

This chain uses TRBV6-2 or TRBV6-3 with TRBJ1-1, with a possible D match to TRBD1 (6 bases). Germline loops: CDR1 MNHEY, CDR2 SVGEGT. CDR3 length equals 14 residues. V lost 7 bases and J lost 1, with 13 bases in between. CDR3 nucleotides: TGTGCCAGCAACCAGGACAGCCAGAACACTGAAGCTTTCTTT. This codes for CASNQDSQNTEAFF.

The CDR3: CASQDEGRTPETQYF. The CDR3 nucleotides read TGTGCCAGCCAGGACGAGGGACGGACGCCGGAGACCCAGTACTTC. The chain uses TRBV12-3 or TRBV12-4 and TRBJ2-7; D could derive from TRBD1 or TRBD2 (5 bases each). The better agreement between TRBJ2-5 and the DNA end casts doubt on the J call. The CDR3 totals 15 residues.

The table lists this clonotype with a few counts. The chain is built from TRBV7-6 and TRBJ1-5, with 9 bases matching TRBD1. The ends lost 4 bases at V and 4 bases at J; junction bases unmatched: 5. Germline V gene lookup returns CDR1 SGHVS and CDR2 FNYEAQ. The CDR3 runs to 15 residues. In DNA form, the CDR3 reads TGTGCCAGCAGCTCCGGGACAGGGAGAAATCAGCCCCAGCATTTT. This gives the protein CASSSGTGRNQPQHF.

The chain has TRBV12-3 or TRBV12-4 and TRBJ2-7; D might be TRBD1 (6 bases). V lost 6 bases and J 10 bases, leaving 25 bases between the germline ends. This CDR3 comprises 15 residues. CDR3 loop: CASSILDSQLGPQYF. The CDR3 nucleotides are TGTGCCAGCAGCATCCTGGACAGTCAACTCGGCCCACAGTACTTC.

J is TRBJ1-6 and V is TRBV4-1; no reliable D call. Per the germline V gene, CDR1 is MGHRA and CDR2 is YSYEKL. This CDR3 has 15 residues. Deletions cut 1 base from V and 6 bases from J, with 10 bases between. CDR3 coding DNA: TGCGCCAGCAGCCAAGTAGGAGAGTCTAATTCACCCCTCCACTTT. Residues: CASSQVGESNSPLHF.

This chain connects TRBV3-1 to TRBJ2-7; TRBD2 matches 14 bases. Germline V gene sequence: CDR1 LGHDT, CDR2 YNNKEL (reference sequence). The CDR3 loop spans 15 amino acids. J lost 5 bases, V lost 8 bases, and 8 bases had no gene match. This chain's CDR3 is CASPTSGRAKDEQYF. In DNA form, the CDR3 reads TGTGCCAGCCCGACTAGCGGGAGGGCCAAGGACGAGCAGTACTTC.

The V call is TRBV10-3, the J call TRBJ2-3; D perhaps matches TRBD2 (5 bases). The V gene lost 3 bases and the J gene lost 2 bases, with 9 bases spanning the gap. CDR1 is ENHRY and CDR2 is SYGVKD in the germline V gene. CDR3 size: 14 residues. The CDR3 DNA sequence: TGTGCCATCAGTGAACTAGTGACCACAGATACGCAGTATTTT. Protein sequence: CAISELVTTDTQYF.

The rearrangement joins TRBV6-2 or TRBV6-3 to TRBJ2-7, with D unclear. The DNA end is a closer match to TRBJ2-5, so the J assignment may be wrong. This CDR3 has 12 residues. Germline CDR1 is MNHEY and CDR2 is SVGEGT. CDR3 sequence (DNA): TGTGCCAGCAGTTACAGAATAGAGACCCAGTACTTC. Translated, it gives CASSYRIETQYF.